A single sample gave rise to the 19 T cell receptor beta chains below, sequenced in a study of T cell changes during pregnancy in multiple sclerosis. Generated by immunoSEQ multiplex PCR, the TCRdb table keeps only in-frame clones and is missing some. Of around 67,000 clones in the sample, under 90% are singletons; the top ten hold approximately 9.5%. Sequencing used peripheral blood, obtained after pregnancy. These receptors were obtained from a female donor in good health, enrolled as a control in a pregnancy study.

The chain couples TRBV11-2 to TRBJ2-7; D unresolved. CDR1 is SGHAT, CDR2 FQNNGV, per germline. The CDR3 consists of 13 residues. V shed 1 base and J shed 0 bases, with 4 bases lying between them. CDR3 region: CASSLGSSYEQYF. In DNA, the CDR3 is TGTGCCAGCAGCTTAGGCAGCTCCTACGAGCAGTACTTC. Full variable domain (remainder filled in from reference TRBV11-2 and TRBJ2-7): EAGVAQSPRYKIIEKRQSVAFWCNPISGHATLYWYQQILGQGPKLLIQFQNNGVVDDSQLPKDRFSAERLKGVDSTLKIQPAKLEDSAVYLCASSLGSSYEQYFGPGTRLTVT.

The V and J genes are TRBV19 and TRBJ2-3; 11 nucleotides agree with TRBD2. Germline lookup yields CDR1 LNHDA and CDR2 SQIVND (reference sequence). This CDR3 contains 19 residues. V was pared by 5 bases and J by 1 base, with 14 bases of the junction left unmatched. CDR3: CASSLRGTSGLGGTDTQYF. The DNA of the CDR3 is TGTGCCAGTAGTCTCAGGGGGACTAGCGGTCTCGGGGGCACAGATACGCAGTATTTT.

This sequence joins TRBV10-3 and TRBJ2-3, with TRBD2 as a possible D gene (5 bases). V was shortened by 6 bases and J by 0 bases, with 13 bases between the two germline ends. The CDR3 runs to 15 residues. CDR1 is ENHRY and CDR2 is SYGVKD in the germline V gene. This CDR3 is CAIRNTRTSTDTQYF. The CDR3 nucleotides read TGTGCCATCAGAAATACAAGGACTAGCACAGATACGCAGTATTTT.

This clone occurred once. The chain carries TRBV5-8 and TRBJ1-1; D is perhaps TRBD1 (5 bases). Germline V gene sequence: CDR1 SGHTS, CDR2 YDEGEE. The CDR3 totals 13 residues. V lost 2 bases to trimming and J lost 5 bases, with 10 bases between them. CDR3 DNA: TGTGCCAGCAGCTTAGACCGGGGGACTGAAGCTTTCTTT. This gives the protein CASSLDRGTEAFF.

CDR3 bases: TGTGCCAGCAGCTTAGACCTAGCGTTGGGGGAGCTGTTTTTT. Translating gives CASSLDLALGELFF. This sequence joins TRBV7-9 and TRBJ2-2; a possible D gene is TRBD2 (6 bases). Germline CDR1 is SEHNR and CDR2 is FQNEAQ (reference sequence). V was shortened by 1 base and J by 8 bases, with 11 bases between the two germline ends. The CDR3 extends over 14 amino acids.

This clone was observed once. The rearrangement links TRBV4-1 to TRBJ2-1; 14 positions match TRBD2. Germline CDR1 MGHRA, CDR2 YSYEKL. This CDR3 is built from 18 residues. V lost 3 bases and J lost 1; bases outside the gene matches: 5. The DNA for the CDR3 is TGCGCCAGCAGCCATGGGACTAGCGGGAGTAGGTCCTACAATGAGCAGTTCTTC. It specifies CASSHGTSGSRSYNEQFF.

The chain carries TRBV9 and TRBJ2-7; 9 nucleotides align to TRBD1. Unmatched junction bases numbered 10, after V lost 3 bases and J lost 6 bases. The CDR3 contains 15 residues. Germline assignment: CDR1 SGDLS and CDR2 YYNGEE. CDR3 region: CASSAGDRGVGEQYF. The CDR3 region has the DNA TGTGCCAGCAGCGCGGGAGACAGGGGGGTTGGCGAGCAGTACTTC.

The chain recombines TRBV29-1 with TRBJ2-7; 7 bases map to TRBD2. The germline CDR1 and CDR2 sequences are SQVTM and ANQGSEA. The CDR3 length is 12 residues. Trimming took 6 bases from V and 6 from J; bases not matched to a gene: 8. CDR3 nucleotide sequence: TGCAGCGTGGGGGGAGGGGTGACCGAGCAGTACTTC. This gives the protein CSVGGGVTEQYF.

The chain recombines TRBV2 with TRBJ2-5, with D uncertain. Germline V CDR1 and CDR2: SNHLY, FYNNEI. Trimming stripped 7 bases from V and 5 bases from J, with 11 bases between. CDR3 length equals 12 residues. In DNA, the CDR3 is TGTGCCAGCATCGAGGCTCGGGAGACCCAGTACTTC. This gives the protein CASIEARETQYF.

The chain carries TRBV4-1 and TRBJ1-2; D remains ambiguous. CDR3 length equals 16 residues. Germline CDR1 and CDR2: MGHRA and YSYEKL. Trimming took off 0 bases at V and 1 base at J, with 12 bases between the two ends. The CDR3, as DNA: TGCGCCAGCAGCCAAGACGAGGGCGGAATTAACTATGGCTACACCTTC. It is translated as CASSQDEGGINYGYTF.

There are a few counts of this clone. J is TRBJ1-1 and V is TRBV30, with TRBD1 as a possible D gene (6 bases). V lost 6 bases, J lost 7 bases, and 18 bases lay in between. This CDR3 comprises 13 residues. Per the germline V gene, CDR1 is GTSNPN and CDR2 is SVGIG (reference sequence). CDR3 in DNA: TGTGCCTGTCAATCCCGGGGGGCCTTTGAAGCTTTCTTT. It encodes CACQSRGAFEAFF.

The chain joins TRBV7-2 to TRBJ2-1; a possible D gene is TRBD1 (6 bases). V gave up 3 bases and J gave up 7 bases, with 28 bases separating them. Germline-derived CDR1 and CDR2 are SGHTA and FQGNSA. The CDR3 length is 19 residues. The CDR3 sequence is CASSFPGDRVDRSSNEQFF. For the CDR3, the DNA is TGTGCCAGCAGCTTCCCAGGGGATAGAGTCGACAGGTCATCAAATGAGCAGTTCTTC.

CDR3 nucleotides: TGTGCCAGCAGTCTTAGCGGGAGGGACCACAATGAGCAGTTCTTC. Encoded protein: CASSLSGRDHNEQFF. The chain employs TRBV4-2 and TRBJ2-1; 11 nucleotides agree with TRBD2. Germline V lookup: CDR1 LGHNA, CDR2 YNFKEQ. This CDR3 contains 15 residues. Trimming cost V 6 bases and J 5 bases; bases outside gene matches: 6.

The rearrangement links TRBV14 to TRBJ1-1; 7 bases align to TRBD1. V lost 4 bases and J lost 1; bases outside the gene matches: 9. Germline V gene lookup returns CDR1 SGHDN and CDR2 FVKESK. There are 16 residues in the CDR3. The CDR3 loop is CASSLGGTARNTEAFF. The CDR3 DNA follows: TGTGCCAGCAGCCTTGGGGGGACAGCGAGGAACACTGAAGCTTTCTTT. Full variable domain (remainder filled in from reference TRBV14 and TRBJ1-1): EAGVTQFPSHSVIEKGQTVTLRCDPISGHDNLYWYRRVMGKEIKFLLHFVKESKQDESGMPNNRFLAERTGGTYSTLKVQPAELEDSGVYFCASSLGGTARNTEAFFGQGTRLTVV.

CDR3: CASSPSSRDVRTEAFF. As DNA, the CDR3 is TGTGCCAGCAGCCCCTCATCGCGGGACGTTAGAACTGAAGCTTTCTTT. This rearrangement joins TRBV7-2 to TRBJ1-1, with D perhaps TRBD1 (5 bases). CDR1 is SGHTA, CDR2 FQGNSA, per germline. The CDR3 loop spans 16 amino acids. With 5 bases removed from V and 5 bases from J, the gap between germline ends came to 21 bases.

The rearrangement links TRBV29-1 to TRBJ1-1; possibly TRBD1 for D (5 bases). Trimming took 4 bases from V and 6 from J, leaving 6 bases between them. Germline V gives CDR1 SQVTM, CDR2 ANQGSEA. The CDR3 extends over 10 amino acids. In DNA, the CDR3 is TGCAGCGTTGTCAGGGCTGAAGCTTTCTTT. It is translated as CSVVRAEAFF.

This clone was counted a single time. This chain joins TRBV6-6 and TRBJ2-1; 9 bases are a match to TRBD1. J gave up 0 bases and V 6 bases, and 6 bases lay outside the gene matches. Per germline, CDR1 MNHNY and CDR2 SVGAGI (reference sequence). This CDR3 has 16 amino acids. The CDR3 loop reads CASRGDRDGSYNEQFF. The CDR3 DNA reads as TGTGCCAGCAGGGGGGACAGGGACGGCTCCTACAATGAGCAGTTCTTC.

J is TRBJ1-6 and V is TRBV19, with TRBD1 identical over 7 bases. CDR3 length equals 14 residues. Germline V lookup: CDR1 LNHDA, CDR2 SQIVND (reference sequence). V dropped 5 bases and J dropped 7; count of bases not matched to a gene: 5. The CDR3 DNA follows: TGTGCCAGTAGTCCCGGGACAGCCAATTCACCCCTCCACTTT. Translation: CASSPGTANSPLHF.

The rearrangement joins TRBV7-9 to TRBJ2-3; 15 bases are a match to TRBD2. The V and J ends lost 4 bases and 0 bases, in that order; junction bases with no gene match: 8. The CDR3 consists of 19 residues. Germline CDR1 SEHNR, CDR2 FQNEAQ (reference sequence). The CDR3 DNA sequence: TGTGCCAGCAGCTGGACGGGACTAGCGGGGGGACTAAGCACAGATACGCAGTATTTT. It yields the protein CASSWTGLAGGLSTDTQYF.